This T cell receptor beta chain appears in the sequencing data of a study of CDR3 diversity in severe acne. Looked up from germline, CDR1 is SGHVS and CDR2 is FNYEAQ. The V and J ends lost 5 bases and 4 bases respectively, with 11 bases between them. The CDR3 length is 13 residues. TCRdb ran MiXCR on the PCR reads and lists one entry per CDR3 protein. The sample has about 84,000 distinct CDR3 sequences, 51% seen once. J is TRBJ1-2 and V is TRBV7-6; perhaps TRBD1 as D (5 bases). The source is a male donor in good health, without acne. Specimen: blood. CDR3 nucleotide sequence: TGTGCCAGCAGCCCGGGGGGTGGCTATGGCTACACCTTC. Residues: CASSPGGGYGYTF.